Each of the 2 T cell receptor beta chains below was sequenced from the same sample in a study of T-cell memory formation after mild COVID-19 listed by TCRdb under 2021. The protocol used for the library was 5' RACE. TCRdb names Illumina NovaSeq 6000 as the instrument used. The public reads were reanalyzed by TCRdb: fastp trimming at Q25, MiXCR alignment, in-frame beta chains only. CDR3 protein duplicates are merged, each entry listing the most common genes and DNA. Present in this sample are 150,000 to 200,000 distinct CDR3 sequences, 13% of which were seen just once. Approximately 3.4% of the sample is in the top ten clones. Sample: PBMCs or a T cell subset sorted from them (not recorded which). These receptors all come from a man aged 18 to 35 who had mild COVID-19 (a few samples of this study predate the infection). The sample titles of this study are shuffled in the database, so cell type and time point are left out; the donor was told from shared clones.

The table lists this clonotype with a few counts. The chain carries TRBV7-9 and TRBJ2-1, with a possible D match to TRBD2 (7 bases). Germline lookup yields CDR1 SEHNR and CDR2 FQNEAQ (reference sequence). The V and J ends lost 0 bases and 4 bases respectively, with 13 bases between them. This CDR3 region has 16 residues. CDR3 in DNA: TGTGCCAGCAGCTTAGCCCGGGGGGCGCCGTACAATGAGCAGTTCTTC. This codes for CASSLARGAPYNEQFF.

The rearrangement joins TRBV1 to TRBJ2-7; TRBD1, as called in the table, went unchecked against the DNA. TRBV1 counts as a pseudogene. The CDR3 contains 19 residues. The CDR3 DNA reads TGCACCAGCAGCCGGCGAATGGGACCCCGGAGCGGGGGCTCCTACGAGCAGTACGTC. Translating it yields CTSSRRMGPRSGGSYEQYV.